This T cell receptor beta chain came from a study of blood T cell repertoires in COVID-19. Germline V gives CDR1 SGHVS, CDR2 FQNEAQ. V was pared by 6 bases and J by 3 bases, with 4 bases of the junction left unmatched. The CDR3 is made up of 14 amino acids. Authors' data handling: Estimates of nucleated cell counts were drawn from the amplification of reference gene primers. The assay was immunoSEQ multiplex PCR, and TCRdb's table has in-frame clones only and misses some. V, J and clone size were drawn from that table, and D and trimming were deduced from the DNA. Here the sample spans roughly 100,000 clones, about 90% being singletons.

This TCR was sampled from an older woman with acute or convalescent COVID-19. Input material: peripheral blood. The V gene is TRBV7-8, the J gene TRBJ2-1; 8 bases are a match to TRBD2. The CDR3 is CASREREGYNEQFF. The CDR3 DNA is TGTGCCAGCAGAGAACGGGAGGGCTACAATGAGCAGTTCTTC. The full variable domain, its missing parts supplied by reference TRBV7-8 and TRBJ2-1, is GAGVSQSPRYKVAKRGQDVALRCDPISGHVSLFWYQQALGQGPEFLTYFQNEAQLDKSGLPSDRFFAERPEGSVSTLKIQRTQQEDSAVYLCASREREGYNEQFFGPGTRLTVL.